The 2 T cell receptor beta chains given below trace back to one sample, sequenced in a study of cytomegalovirus exposure and HLA in healthy donors. The PCR made use of 60 Vbeta and 13 Jbeta primers. Measured with immunoSEQ multiplex PCR; TCRdb has only the in-frame clones, and not every one. The sample contains 150,000 to 200,000 clones, roughly 82% of which appear only once. The sample taken for sequencing was PBMCs. The receptors were gathered from a girl aged 5-17 years in good health and CMV-seropositive.

Remarks on this clone: This sample includes further DNA sequences coding for the same CDR3. The CDR3 DNA reads as TGTGCCAGTAGTATCGGAACAGGTAGCAATCAGCCCCAGCATTTT. It is translated as CASSIGTGSNQPQHF. The chain has TRBV19 and TRBJ1-5, with a tentative D call TRBD1 (5 bases). Germline V gene lookup returns CDR1 LNHDA and CDR2 SQIVND (reference sequence). With 3 bases removed from V and 0 bases from J, the gap between germline ends came to 9 bases. The CDR3 contains 15 residues.

The chain is built from TRBV5-1 and TRBJ2-2, with D hard to call. The ends were cut back, 2 bases at V and 5 bases at J, with 13 bases in the middle. This CDR3 is 15 amino acids long. CDR1 and CDR2 from the germline V gene are SGHRS and YFSETQ. The CDR3: CASSLAAGPTGELFF. The CDR3 nucleotides read TGCGCCAGCAGCTTAGCAGCTGGGCCAACCGGGGAGCTGTTTTTT.